There are many counts of the clone carrying this T cell receptor beta chain. Attachment of unique molecular identifiers to individual cDNA molecules was performed in the library. TCRdb reprocessed the RACE reads via MiXCR and lists one record per CDR3 protein. The sample carries about 380,000 distinct CDR3 sequences, approximately 5% recorded once. This sample stems from a study of human T cells and chemical hapten exposure. Study-level information: Researchers reported sensitizing a roughly 2 cm by roughly 2 cm upper inner arm skin site with 2% DPC.

As for time point: pre-sensitization, week 0. Regarding treatment: therapeutic diphenylcyclopropenone sensitization with weekly scalp DPC. The origin of this receptor is a woman aged 50 to 65 with alopecia areata. Some clones in this sample may be carry-over from other donors' samples. Sequenced here: whole blood, sampled in connection with sensitization to the hapten diphenylcyclopropenone (DPC).

The CDR3 region is CASSLVRGRPYEQYF. The CDR3, as DNA: TGTGCCAGCAGTTTAGTGAGGGGGAGGCCCTACGAGCAGTACTTC. V gene TRBV27 combines with J gene TRBJ2-7; D is tentatively TRBD1 or TRBD2 (6 bases each). This CDR3 is 15 amino acids long. With 2 bases removed from V and 2 bases from J, the gap between germline ends came to 13 bases. Germline CDR1 and CDR2: MNHEY and SMNVEV (reference sequence).